Shown below are 10 T cell receptor beta chains from a single sample sequenced in a study of vaccination and CD4 T cells after COVID-19. Cultured CD4+ T-cell DNA underwent Oncomine TCR Beta short-read sequencing. Each CDR3 protein is one row after TCRdb ran MiXCR on the PCR reads. The sample yields about 13,000 distinct CDR3 sequences, approximately 50% seen once. Treatment of the sample: roughly nine-day PBMC culture with coronavirus spike peptide pools or control peptides (ViraFEST assay). No antigen has been identified for these receptors. The sample consisted of CD4+ T cells from blood, cultured in vitro. The receptors shown here come from a human donor who had recovered from COVID-19.

V usage is TRBV20-1 and J usage is TRBJ1-4; 9 bases match TRBD1. Germline lookup yields CDR1 DFQATT and CDR2 SNEGSKA (reference sequence). The trim removed 6 bases at V and 7 bases at J, leaving 9 bases unmatched. This CDR3 contains 14 residues. CDR3 nucleotide sequence: TGCAGTGCACGAAGAACAGGGGGCCTTGAAAAACTGTTTTTT. Encoded protein: CSARRTGGLEKLFF.

This clonotype was picked up a small number of times. J is TRBJ1-5 and V is TRBV7-8; D call uncertain. The CDR3 is made up of 13 amino acids. V dropped 0 bases and J dropped 5 bases, with 5 bases sitting between them. In germline, CDR1 is SGHVS, CDR2 FQNEAQ. CDR3 amino acids: CASSLALDQPQHF. The CDR3 nucleotides read TGTGCCAGCAGCTTAGCGCTGGATCAGCCCCAGCATTTT.

This chain connects TRBV20-1 to TRBJ2-7, with D possibly being TRBD2 (6 bases). Germline V gives CDR1 DFQATT, CDR2 SNEGSKA (reference sequence). Trimming left V 6 bases short and J 3 bases short, with 18 bases between. The CDR3 runs 14 residues. The chain's CDR3 is CSAAPGTDFYEQYF. CDR3 DNA sequence: TGCAGTGCGGCACCCGGGACTGATTTCTACGAGCAGTACTTC.

This chain joins TRBV14 and TRBJ1-2; D is uncertain. The germline V gene encodes CDR1 SGHDN and CDR2 FVKESK. V dropped 1 base and J dropped 5 bases, with 8 bases sitting between them. CDR3 length: 13 amino acids. CDR3 nucleotide sequence: TGTGCCAGCAGCCAAGGTCTCCAATATGGCTACACCTTC. As protein: CASSQGLQYGYTF. Filled out from reference TRBV14 and TRBJ1-2, the complete variable domain reads EAGVTQFPSHSVIEKGQTVTLRCDPISGHDNLYWYRRVMGKEIKFLLHFVKESKQDESGMPNNRFLAERTGGTYSTLKVQPAELEDSGVYFCASSQGLQYGYTFGSGTRLTVV.

The chain links TRBV29-1 to TRBJ2-1; 12 bases are a match to TRBD1. There are 13 residues in the CDR3. Germline loops: CDR1 SQVTM, CDR2 ANQGSEA. Germline trimming cut 7 bases from V and 4 bases from J; bases unmatched to any gene: 2. CDR3: CSGDRGPYNEQFF. CDR3 DNA sequence: TGCAGCGGGGACAGGGGGCCATACAATGAGCAGTTCTTC.

The chain couples TRBV6-5 to TRBJ1-6, with D possibly matching TRBD1 (5 bases). Trimming cost V 2 bases and J 6 bases, with 11 bases left between them. Germline CDR1 and CDR2: MNHEY and SVGAGI. CDR3 length: 15 amino acids. CDR3 sequence reads: CASSYDRNLNSPLHF. CDR3 bases: TGTGCCAGCAGTTACGACAGAAATCTTAATTCACCCCTCCACTTT.

This clonotype was seen a handful of times. The V call is TRBV19, the J call TRBJ2-6, with D perhaps given as TRBD1 or TRBD2 (5 bases each). The CDR3 runs 17 residues. CDR1 LNHDA and CDR2 SQIVND come from the germline V gene (reference sequence). V was pared by 5 bases and J by 4 bases, with 18 bases between. The CDR3: CASSYWGGTFGANVLTF. DNA for the CDR3: TGTGCCAGTAGTTATTGGGGTGGGACGTTCGGGGCCAACGTCCTGACTTTC.

This clonotype was seen a single time. The genes are TRBV18 and TRBJ1-1, with TRBD1 matching over 7 bases. The CDR3 totals 14 residues. After removal of 7 bases from V and 0 bases from J, the junction contained 5 bases not matched to a gene. Per germline, CDR1 KGHSH and CDR2 LQKENI. Here the CDR3 DNA reads TGTGCCAGCTTCCAGGGGGTCATGAACACTGAAGCTTTCTTT. It encodes CASFQGVMNTEAFF. Complete variable domain (other parts from reference TRBV18 and TRBJ1-1): NAGVMQNPRHLVRRRGQEARLRCSPMKGHSHVYWYRQLPEEGLKFMVYLQKENIIDESGMPKERFSAEFPKEGPSILRIQQVVRGDSAAYFCASFQGVMNTEAFFGQGTRLTVV.

The V gene is TRBV28, the J gene TRBJ1-2; D may be TRBD1 (5 bases). The CDR3 totals 12 residues. Germline V gives CDR1 MDHEN, CDR2 SYDVKM. V was cut by 7 bases and J by 8 bases, with 14 bases left in between. The DNA for the CDR3 is TGTGCCAGCATTTCAGGGACGGGCGGCTACACCTTC. Translation gives CASISGTGGYTF.

V and J are TRBV15 and TRBJ2-5; 8 bases are shared with TRBD1. Germline V CDR1 and CDR2: LNHNV, YYDKDF (reference sequence). Germline trimming cut 3 bases from V and 7 bases from J; bases unmatched to any gene: 10. The CDR3 spans 15 residues. Here the CDR3 DNA reads TGTGCCACCAGCAGGGATGGACAGGGCGCGGGGACCCAGTACTTC. It is translated as CATSRDGQGAGTQYF.